The present TCR beta chain was sequenced within a study of blood T cells in healthy people across ages. Study-wide background: Researchers report that template switching captured about one barcoded beta molecule per two T cells. Findings and caveats of the study: It was not known whether donors were CMV positive (a possible confounder of expanded clonotype changes). A greater number of naive CD4+ cells and higher diversity distinguished long-lived donors from aged donors.

Together with a sample-barcoded 5' primer, a J-beta primer mix was included in a second PCR lasting roughly 6 to 12 cycles. Per-sample output comprised a minimum of 2.5 million paired-end reads containing CDR3. MiXCR, applied by TCRdb to the 5' RACE reads, yields one record per CDR3 protein. The sample includes approximately 1,000,000 distinct CDR3 sequences, approximately 38% of them seen just once. On this clonotype: No antigen is known for it.

This CDR3 spans 16 amino acids. Germline CDR1 is LGHDT and CDR2 is YNNKEL (reference sequence). The germline V and J ends were trimmed by 2 bases and 2 bases, with 13 bases remaining between them. The chain is built from TRBV3-1 and TRBJ1-5; tentatively, D is TRBD1 (6 bases). This receptor was obtained from a man younger than 30 in good health. Material for sequencing was blood. The CDR3 spells CASSQPGVRGNQPQHF. CDR3 nucleotides: TGTGCCAGCAGCCAACCAGGGGTGAGGGGCAATCAGCCCCAGCATTTT.